This T cell receptor beta chain comes out of a study of cytomegalovirus exposure and HLA in healthy donors. Study overall: About 83 million unique TCRs from HLA-typed donors made up an early data release.

The germline V gene has CDR1 SGHRS and CDR2 YFSETQ. This CDR3 is 17 amino acids long. J gave up 4 bases and V 3 bases, and 15 bases lay outside the gene matches. The PCR made use of 60 Vbeta and 13 Jbeta primers. The method was immunoSEQ multiplex PCR; TCRdb's version includes in-frame clones alone and lacks a portion of them. The profile shows around 150,000 clones, 60% to 80% of them singletons. In this sample, this clone turned up a few times. The chain couples TRBV5-1 to TRBJ1-2; 7 bases are shared with TRBD1. Input material: PBMCs. The clonotype originates from a man aged 18 to 35 in good health and CMV-seropositive. CDR3 loop: CASSSNRGGMGPYGYTF. CDR3 in DNA: TGCGCCAGCAGCTCCAACAGGGGCGGGATGGGCCCCTATGGCTACACCTTC.